The 2 T cell receptor beta chains listed next were all sequenced from one sample in a study of T-cell memory formation after mild COVID-19. MiXCR, run by TCRdb on the 5' RACE reads, gives a single entry per CDR3 protein. The repertoire holds about 270,000 distinct CDR3 sequences, with roughly 18% as singletons. Sequenced sample: PBMCs or a T cell subset sorted from them (not recorded which). The source is a man aged 18-30 years who had mild COVID-19 (a few samples of this study predate the infection). Cell type and time point are not known.

This clonotype showed up just a few times. The rearrangement joins TRBV20-1 to TRBJ1-2; D gene unclear. The CDR3 length is 12 residues. Germline loops: CDR1 DFQATT, CDR2 SNEGSKA (reference sequence). Deletions cut 3 bases from V and 4 bases from J, with 9 bases between. CDR3 amino acids: CSASPPSYGYTF. In DNA form, the CDR3 reads TGCAGTGCTAGCCCCCCCAGCTATGGCTACACCTTC.

This chain links TRBV30 with TRBJ2-7; weak D call: TRBD1 (6 bases). The CDR3 consists of 13 residues. From germline, CDR1 is GTSNPN and CDR2 SVGIG (reference sequence). The ends were cut back, 1 base at V and 2 bases at J, with 9 bases in the middle. Here the CDR3 DNA reads TGTGCCTGGAGTGCTACAGGGCCCTACGAGCAGTACTTC. Its translation is CAWSATGPYEQYF.